Listed below are T cell receptor beta chains from one sample, sequenced in a study of T cell responses to AZD1222 COVID-19 vaccine. This table comes from immunoSEQ multiplex PCR, and its TCRdb copy is limited to in-frame clones, with some not included. The profile covers around 150,000 clones, with about 91% appearing a single time and roughly 4.3% taken by the ten largest. The sequenced sample was peripheral blood, obtained on day 0 of MenACWY control vaccination. These receptors were taken from an adult in good health. CDR3s include the opening cysteine and the closing phenylalanine or tryptophan. D genes are given only for firm matches. Where a row states a size, it is once, few, many or the class of an expanded clone; other rows omit it.

clone_size: .
j_call: TRBJ1-4
v_call: TRBV15
d_call: .
cdr3_nt: TGTGCCACCAGCAGAGAGCCCGAAAAACTGTTTTTT
cdr3_aa: CATSREPEKLFF

clone_size: .
j_call: TRBJ1-1
v_call: TRBV5-1
d_call: .
cdr3_nt: TGCGCCAGCTCTACTAGGGCGGCTGAAGCTTTCTTT
cdr3_aa: CASSTRAAEAFF

clone_size: .
j_call: TRBJ1-3
v_call: TRBV3-1/TRBV3-2
d_call: TRBD1
cdr3_nt: TGTGCCAGCAGCCAAGCGACAGGGTCTGGAAACACCATATATTTT
cdr3_aa: CASSQATGSGNTIYF

clone_size: once
j_call: TRBJ1-1
v_call: TRBV13
d_call: .
cdr3_nt: TGTGCCAGCAGCTTTCAAGGACGGCCGGGTGCTTTCTTT
cdr3_aa: CASSFQGRPGAFF

clone_size: .
j_call: TRBJ1-2
v_call: TRBV29-1
d_call: .
cdr3_nt: TGCAGCGTTGTGGAGAACTATGGCTACACCTTC
cdr3_aa: CSVVENYGYTF

clone_size: .
j_call: TRBJ2-1
v_call: TRBV18
d_call: .
cdr3_nt: TGTGCCAGCTCACCACGGGGGATTGATGAGCAGTTCTTC
cdr3_aa: CASSPRGIDEQFF

clone_size: .
j_call: TRBJ2-7
v_call: TRBV27
d_call: .
cdr3_nt: TGTGCCAGCAGTTTATCGAATATGGACCGCTACGAGCAGTACTTC
cdr3_aa: CASSLSNMDRYEQYF

clone_size: .
j_call: TRBJ1-1
v_call: TRBV7-2
d_call: .
cdr3_nt: TGTGCCAGCAGCTTAGGCCTTGTTGGCACTGAAGCTTTCTTT
cdr3_aa: CASSLGLVGTEAFF

clone_size: .
j_call: TRBJ2-1
v_call: TRBV28
d_call: TRBD2
cdr3_nt: TGTGCCAGCAGCCGAGCGGGAGATCTCCGTGAGCAGTTCTTC
cdr3_aa: CASSRAGDLREQFF

clone_size: .
j_call: TRBJ2-5
v_call: TRBV7-2
d_call: .
cdr3_nt: TGTGCCAGCAGCTCCCCCGTAGGAGGGCCCCAAGAGACCCAGTACTTC
cdr3_aa: CASSSPVGGPQETQYF

clone_size: .
j_call: TRBJ1-5
v_call: TRBV9
d_call: .
cdr3_nt: TGTGCCAGCAGCACTACGTTGGGGAGGCCCCAGCATTTT
cdr3_aa: CASSTTLGRPQHF

clone_size: .
j_call: TRBJ2-7
v_call: TRBV29-1
d_call: .
cdr3_nt: TGCAGCGTTGAAGGGACCCGGGCAGGGGCCGAGCAGTACTTC
cdr3_aa: CSVEGTRAGAEQYF

clone_size: .
j_call: TRBJ1-3
v_call: TRBV3-1/TRBV3-2
d_call: .
cdr3_nt: TGTGCCAGCAGCCAAGGCATCTGGGACAACTCTGGAAACACCATATATTTT
cdr3_aa: CASSQGIWDNSGNTIYF

clone_size: .
j_call: TRBJ2-3
v_call: TRBV6-4
d_call: .
cdr3_nt: TGTGCCAGCAGTGTGGAGGTTCAAGATACGCAGTATTTT
cdr3_aa: CASSVEVQDTQYF

clone_size: .
j_call: TRBJ2-3
v_call: TRBV7-2
d_call: .
cdr3_nt: TGTGCCAGCAGCCCGGGGACTTCCTTGGGCACGCAGTATTTT
cdr3_aa: CASSPGTSLGTQYF

clone_size: once
j_call: TRBJ2-5
v_call: TRBV5-1
d_call: TRBD2
cdr3_nt: TGCGCCAGCAGCGCCGGGACTAGGGGAGAGACCCAGTACTTC
cdr3_aa: CASSAGTRGETQYF

clone_size: .
j_call: TRBJ1-1
v_call: TRBV19
d_call: .
cdr3_nt: TGTGCCAGTAAATCTGGCCCCACTGAAGCTTTCTTT
cdr3_aa: CASKSGPTEAFF